The clone carrying this TCR beta chain has only one observation. The entry originates in a study of blood T cell repertoires in COVID-19. Study at large: PBMCs, B-cell-depleted T cells, or T cells were the source of the cDNA or gDNA that made up the material.

The CDR3 has 15 amino acids. In germline, CDR1 is SGHVS, CDR2 FNYEAQ. The J segment lost 1 base and the V segment lost 5 bases, leaving 7 bases of the junction unmatched. Sequenced by immunoSEQ multiplex PCR; TCRdb stores in-frame clones only, minus some. The sample consists of roughly 120,000 clones, over 65% of them appearing once. Sequenced sample: peripheral blood. This clonotype was sampled from a man in his sixties or seventies with acute or convalescent COVID-19. The chain combines TRBV7-6 with TRBJ1-1, with 7 bases fitting TRBD1. CDR3 DNA: TGTGCCAGCAGCGCCCGACAGGGTAGGAACACTGAAGCTTTCTTT. Amino acid sequence: CASSARQGRNTEAFF.